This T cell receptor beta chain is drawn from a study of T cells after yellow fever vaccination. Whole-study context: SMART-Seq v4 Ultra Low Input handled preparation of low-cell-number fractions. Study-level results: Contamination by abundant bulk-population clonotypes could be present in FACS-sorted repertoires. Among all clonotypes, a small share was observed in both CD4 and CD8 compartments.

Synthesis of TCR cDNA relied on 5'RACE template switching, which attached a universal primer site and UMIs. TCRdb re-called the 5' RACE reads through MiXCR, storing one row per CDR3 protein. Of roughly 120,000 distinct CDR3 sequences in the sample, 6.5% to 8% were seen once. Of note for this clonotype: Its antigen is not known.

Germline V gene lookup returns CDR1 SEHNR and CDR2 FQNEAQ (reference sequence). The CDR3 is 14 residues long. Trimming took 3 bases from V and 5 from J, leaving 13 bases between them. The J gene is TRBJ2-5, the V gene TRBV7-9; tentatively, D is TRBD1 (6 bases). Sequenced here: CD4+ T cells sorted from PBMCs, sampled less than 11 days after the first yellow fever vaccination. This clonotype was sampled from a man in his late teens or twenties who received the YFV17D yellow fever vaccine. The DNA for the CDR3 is TGTGCCAGCAGCTTGTACAGGGATGGGGAGACCCAGTACTTC. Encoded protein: CASSLYRDGETQYF.